This T cell receptor beta chain was identified in a study of T-cell memory formation after mild COVID-19. One entry per CDR3 protein results from TCRdb running MiXCR on the 5' RACE reads. The data show hundreds of thousands of distinct CDR3 sequences, roughly a quarter seen once. About this clonotype: Its specificity is unknown.

CDR3 length: 18 amino acids. Per germline, CDR1 SEHNR and CDR2 FQNEAQ (reference sequence). The V gene end was trimmed by 5 bases and the J gene end by 0 bases; junction bases not matched to a gene: 15. Notes on the study in general: Pre-infection memory contained some responding clones, which suggested that cross-reactive memory had joined.

This clonotype originated in an adult woman who had mild COVID-19 (a few samples of this study predate the infection). Cell type and time point are not known. The V and J genes are TRBV7-9 and TRBJ2-7; 8 positions agree with TRBD1. The sequencing input was PBMCs or a T cell subset sorted from them (not recorded which). CDR3 loop: CASSPYKGPGTGSYEQYF. Written as DNA, the CDR3 is TGTGCCAGCAGCCCGTATAAGGGCCCCGGGACAGGCTCCTACGAGCAGTACTTC.